The 26 T cell receptor beta chains below all came from one sample that was sequenced in a study of post-analysis software for immune sequencing data. These receptors have no known antigen. General observations from the study: There were four or five TRBV segments more frequent in patients than controls, and TRBV5-6, TRBV5-1 and TRBV20-1 were among them.

TCR beta cDNA libraries included unique molecular identifiers. TCRdb recomputed calls from the PCR reads with MiXCR, one row per CDR3 protein. The table lists hundreds of thousands of distinct CDR3 sequences, less than 40% of them singletons. Material for sequencing was blood. These receptors came from a girl aged 10-17 years with multiple sclerosis.

This clonotype was counted a few times. The V and J genes are TRBV7-9 and TRBJ2-1; 10 nucleotides match TRBD2. J lost 3 bases, V lost 5 bases, and 7 bases had no gene match. CDR3 size: 16 residues. The germline V gene has CDR1 SEHNR and CDR2 FQNEAQ (reference sequence). CDR3 nucleotide sequence: TGTGCCAGCAGCCGTACTAGCGGGAACGTCTACAATGAGCAGTTCTTC. This gives the protein CASSRTSGNVYNEQFF.

Only a few counts were recorded for this clonotype. The V call is TRBV6-5, the J call TRBJ2-5; 8 bases are a match to TRBD2. Germline V gives CDR1 MNHEY, CDR2 SVGAGI. The CDR3 runs to 16 residues. Trimming at V came to 2 bases and at J to 9 bases, leaving 14 bases not matched to a gene. CDR3 sequence (DNA): TGTGCCAGCAGTTACCTCCCTATTAAGCCGGGGGGGGCCCAGTACTTC. Translating it yields CASSYLPIKPGGAQYF.

The chain has TRBV6-1 and TRBJ1-3, with D perhaps matching TRBD1 (6 bases). The CDR3 contains 15 residues. Germline loops: CDR1 MNHNS, CDR2 SASEGT. V lost 7 bases and J 0 bases, leaving 13 bases between the germline ends. The CDR3, as DNA: TGTGCCAGCATCGGACAGTTCCTCTCTGGAAACACCATATATTTT. Its protein product is CASIGQFLSGNTIYF.

This clonotype was observed a handful of times. The gene calls are TRBV7-9 and TRBJ2-5, with D perhaps TRBD2 (6 bases). V lost 0 bases to trimming and J lost 6 bases, with 17 bases between them. Germline V lookup: CDR1 SEHNR, CDR2 FQNEAQ (reference sequence). CDR3 length equals 16 residues. The CDR3 nucleotides are TGTGCCAGCAGCTTAGCGTTCGTGGAGGGCGCGAAGACCCAGTACTTC. Protein: CASSLAFVEGAKTQYF. Together with reference TRBV7-9 and TRBJ2-5, the CDR3 gives the full variable domain: DTGVSQNPRHKITKRGQNVTFRCDPISEHNRLYWYRQTLGQGPEFLTYFQNEAQLEKSRLLSDRFSAERPKGSFSTLEIQRTEQGDSAMYLCASSLAFVEGAKTQYFGPGTRLLVL.

The chain carries TRBV5-1 and TRBJ2-1; tentative D call: TRBD1 (6 bases). The V gene's germline CDR1 is SGHRS and CDR2 YFSETQ. Trimming removed 3 bases from V and 2 bases from J, with 9 bases in between. The CDR3 covers 14 residues. This CDR3 is CASSSGATYNEQFF. The CDR3 coding sequence is TGCGCCAGCAGCTCAGGGGCGACCTACAATGAGCAGTTCTTC.

The sample holds a few counts of this clonotype. V usage is TRBV2 and J usage is TRBJ1-6; the match to TRBD1 covers 7 bases. V lost 8 bases to trimming and J lost 6 bases; unmatched junction nucleotides: 7. This CDR3 has 14 residues. CDR1 and CDR2 (germline): SNHLY, FYNNEI. CDR3 in amino acids: CASGGQTSNSPLHF. As DNA, the CDR3 is TGTGCCAGCGGGGGACAGACGAGTAATTCACCCCTCCACTTT.

The chain employs TRBV5-1 and TRBJ2-3; D is unresolved. Germline CDR1 SGHRS, CDR2 YFSETQ. This CDR3 is 13 amino acids long. The V end lost 4 bases, the J end lost 3 bases, and 9 bases lay between the germline ends. The CDR3 protein is CASSPGITDTQYF. As DNA, the CDR3 is TGCGCCAGCAGCCCCGGAATAACAGATACGCAGTATTTT.

This clonotype was found a few times. The chain uses TRBV7-2 and TRBJ1-2; the match to TRBD1 covers 11 bases. Germline V lookup: CDR1 SGHTA, CDR2 FQGNSA. V dropped 4 bases and J dropped 1; count of bases not matched to a gene: 2. This CDR3 contains 15 residues. The DNA of the CDR3 is TGTGCCAGCAGCTGGGGGACAGGGGGTAACTATGGCTACACCTTC. This encodes CASSWGTGGNYGYTF.

The gene calls are TRBV28 and TRBJ1-2; 7 bases fit TRBD1. The CDR3 is 17 amino acids. Germline V CDR1 and CDR2: MDHEN, SYDVKM. Trimming removed 2 bases from V and 8 bases from J; junction bases left unmatched: 17. CDR3 DNA: TGTGCCAGCAGTTTAGAACCGGCAGGGGGGAGTCCATGGGGCTACACCTTC. It translates to CASSLEPAGGSPWGYTF.

The chain recombines TRBV20-1 with TRBJ2-1, with TRBD1 matching over 8 bases. With V trimmed by 0 bases and J by 3 bases, 16 bases remained unmatched. Germline-derived CDR1 and CDR2 are DFQATT and SNEGSKA (reference sequence). This CDR3 spans 19 amino acids. In DNA, the CDR3 is TGCAGTGCTAGAGATTGGACGGACAGGGAAGGGTACTACTACAATGAGCAGTTCTTC. As protein: CSARDWTDREGYYYNEQFF.

The CDR3 sequence is CASSSQRGGRKDTQYF. Here the CDR3 DNA reads TGTGCCAGCAGCTCTCAGCGGGGGGGCCGGAAAGATACGCAGTATTTT. The rearrangement links TRBV7-2 to TRBJ2-3, with TRBD2 matching 10 bases. The junction had 9 bases not matched to a gene; V was cut back by 4 bases and J by 5 bases. Germline CDR1 SGHTA, CDR2 FQGNSA. CDR3 length equals 16 residues.

This clonotype came up a few times. The chain links TRBV3-1 to TRBJ1-2; D is unresolved. Germline V gene data show CDR1 as LGHDT and CDR2 as YNNKEL (reference sequence). The CDR3 sequence is 13 residues long. Trimming removed 5 bases at V and 9 bases at J, with 16 bases between. Here the CDR3 reads CASSSTGRWSYTF. DNA for the CDR3: TGTGCCAGCAGCTCGACGGGGAGATGGAGCTACACCTTC.

This clonotype was seen only a few times. This chain connects TRBV4-1 to TRBJ1-1; 7 positions agree with TRBD1. Germline V gene data show CDR1 as MGHRA and CDR2 as YSYEKL. V shed 0 bases, J shed 3 bases, and the junction held 7 bases outside the gene matches. The CDR3 has 16 amino acids. The CDR3 DNA reads as TGCGCCAGCAGCCAAGAGAAAAGGACAGGCCACACTGAAGCTTTCTTT. Translating it yields CASSQEKRTGHTEAFF.

The rearrangement uses TRBV12-3 or TRBV12-4 and TRBJ2-2; 11 positions match TRBD1. The CDR3 runs 17 residues. Trimming removed 7 bases from V and 2 bases from J; junction bases left unmatched: 9. The CDR3 DNA sequence: TGTGCCAGCACCCCGGACAGGGGGCTGTTTAACACCGGGGAGCTGTTTTTT. It yields the protein CASTPDRGLFNTGELFF.

The CDR3 DNA reads TGTGCCATCAGTGAGTCGTTCTGGGACAGGAACACTGAAGCTTTCTTT. This codes for CAISESFWDRNTEAFF. V gene TRBV10-3 combines with J gene TRBJ1-1; the match to TRBD1 covers 7 bases. The germline V gene encodes CDR1 ENHRY and CDR2 SYGVKD. Unmatched junction bases numbered 5, after V lost 0 bases and J lost 1 base. There are 16 residues in the CDR3.

The chain joins TRBV28 to TRBJ2-1; TRBD2 agrees at 13 bases. Germline V lookup: CDR1 MDHEN, CDR2 SYDVKM. J was trimmed by 7 bases and V by 7 bases; bases with no gene match: 16. This CDR3 has 18 residues. CDR3 residues: CASTGGIKLAGGLNEQFF. CDR3 nucleotide sequence: TGTGCCAGCACAGGGGGAATTAAACTAGCGGGGGGGCTGAATGAGCAGTTCTTC. Full variable domain (missing parts from reference TRBV28 and TRBJ2-1): DVKVTQSSRYLVKRTGEKVFLECVQDMDHENMFWYRQDPGLGLRLIYFSYDVKMKEKGDIPEGYSVSREKKERFSLILESASTNQTSMYLCASTGGIKLAGGLNEQFFGPGTRLTVL.

V gene TRBV7-9 combines with J gene TRBJ1-1, with 7 nucleotides matching TRBD1. The CDR3 extends over 13 amino acids. Losses at the gene ends were 6 bases for V and 14 bases for J; bases not matched to a gene: 15. Germline CDR1 SEHNR, CDR2 FQNEAQ (reference sequence). In DNA form, the CDR3 reads TGTGCCAGCAGGGGGGGGACAGCCATTCTTGAATTCTTT. Translation: CASRGGTAILEFF. Combining the CDR3 with reference TRBV7-9 and TRBJ1-1 gives the whole variable domain DTGVSQNPRHKITKRGQNVTFRCDPISEHNRLYWYRQTLGQGPEFLTYFQNEAQLEKSRLLSDRFSAERPKGSFSTLEIQRTEQGDSAMYLCASRGGTAILEFFGQGTRLTVV.

The genes are TRBV4-2 and TRBJ2-3; 10 bases align to TRBD2. This CDR3 has 15 amino acids. The V gene's germline CDR1 is LGHNA and CDR2 YNFKEQ. V lost 1 base, J lost 6 bases, and 4 bases stayed unmatched. The CDR3 DNA is TGTGCCAGCAGCCAAGCAGCGGGGGGGTCCGATACGCAGTATTTT. Amino acid sequence: CASSQAAGGSDTQYF.

The sample holds one count of this clonotype. A read error may produce the germline difference seen at one junction end. The chain is built from TRBV29-1 and TRBJ2-5, with D uncertain. The length of the CDR3 is 12 residues. Germline V CDR1 and CDR2: SQVTM, ANQGSEA. Written as DNA, the CDR3 is TGCGGCGTTGTTCCCGGTGGGGAGACCCAGTACTTC. Its translation: CGVVPGGETQYF.

The table lists this clonotype with a few counts. The chain has TRBV12-3 or TRBV12-4 and TRBJ2-5; no reliable D call. V lost 2 bases, J lost 4 bases, and 8 bases lay in between. The CDR3 loop spans 13 amino acids. CDR3 in amino acids: CASSLSWAETQYF. DNA for the CDR3: TGTGCCAGCAGTTTATCTTGGGCAGAGACCCAGTACTTC.

As for this clonotype: A read error is possible here, since a much larger clone lies one base away. The chain recombines TRBV4-2 with TRBJ2-3; TRBD1 agrees at 9 bases. V was pared by 4 bases and J by 8 bases, with 10 bases of the junction left unmatched. Germline CDR1 LGHNA, CDR2 YNFKEQ. This CDR3 has 15 residues. The CDR3 reads CASSLGQGRAGTQYF. DNA of the CDR3: TGTGCCAGCAGCCTGGGACAGGGACGGGCAGGTACGCAGTATTTT.

The chain employs TRBV9 and TRBJ1-6; TRBD1 might be the D (6 bases). The CDR3 sequence is 15 residues long. V dropped 0 bases and J dropped 11 bases, with 15 bases sitting between them. Germline CDR1 reads SGDLS; CDR2 reads YYNGEE. In DNA form, the CDR3 reads TGTGCCAGCAGCGTAGAGGGGGGGGGATTGGCACCCCTCCACTTT. Its translation: CASSVEGGGLAPLHF. Full variable domain (remainder filled in from reference TRBV9 and TRBJ1-6): DSGVTQTPKHLITATGQRVTLRCSPRSGDLSVYWYQQSLDQGLQFLIQYYNGEERAKGNILERFSAQQFPDLHSELNLSSLELGDSALYFCASSVEGGGLAPLHFGNGTRLTVT.

About this clonotype itself: An end of the junction does not agree with germline; a read error may underlie this. The genes are TRBV7-2 and TRBJ2-7; a possible D gene is TRBD1 (6 bases). This CDR3 has 17 residues. The V gene's germline CDR1 is SGHTA and CDR2 FQGNSA. CDR3 in DNA: TGTGCCTGCAGCTTAGCGAGGGGGAGACTATCCTCGGGGGAGCAGTACTTC. As protein: CACSLARGRLSSGEQYF.

In its sample, this clonotype was seen many times. This chain joins TRBV20-1 and TRBJ2-5; 11 nucleotides align to TRBD1. CDR3 length: 14 residues. With 6 bases clipped from V and 3 bases from J, the junction kept 6 bases outside the gene matches. Germline V gives CDR1 DFQATT, CDR2 SNEGSKA (reference sequence). The CDR3 DNA is TGCAGTGCGCCGGACAGGGGGCGCAAAGAGACCCAGTACTTC. Its protein product is CSAPDRGRKETQYF.

This clonotype was counted between two and nine times. V and J are TRBV27 and TRBJ2-1; D possibly corresponds to TRBD2 (6 bases). Germline V gene sequence: CDR1 MNHEY, CDR2 SMNVEV (reference sequence). The CDR3 spans 14 residues. V was clipped by 8 bases and J by 0 bases, with 11 bases between them. The CDR3 coding sequence is TGTGCCAGCCAAGACGGGAGCTCCTACAATGAGCAGTTCTTC. It translates to CASQDGSSYNEQFF.

This clonotype was seen once. The chain has TRBV10-3 and TRBJ1-5; no firm D call. CDR1 and CDR2 (germline): ENHRY, SYGVKD. The CDR3 runs to 13 residues. V was trimmed by 8 bases and J by 2 bases, leaving 10 bases between them. Here the CDR3 DNA reads TGTGCCATCGCGGGAGCAGGCAATCAGCCCCAGCATTTT. It codes for CAIAGAGNQPQHF.